The entry below gives a single TCR beta chain sequence along with its context. As yet, its antigen is unknown. Vbeta (60) and Jbeta (13) primers were used in the PCR. Measured with immunoSEQ multiplex PCR; TCRdb has only the in-frame clones, and not every one. This sample carries 120,000 to 150,000 clones, approximately 72% of them seen once, and the ten largest clones take 6% to 8%. This entry is derived from a study of cytomegalovirus exposure and HLA in healthy donors. General study results and limits: In a later analysis, HLA-associated TCR beta chains were more clonally expanded than equally common others. Later analysis identified several of the most significant clusters that appeared linked to common viral pathogens. A later look showed TCR association rates differing by HLA locus, highest for DRB1 and lowest for HLA-C. The majority of CMV-associated TCR beta chains were reported as apparently HLA-restricted in a later analysis.

Sequences were obtained from PBMCs. This clonotype originated in a woman aged 60-70 years in good health and CMV-seronegative.

The CDR3 is CASSPRAGGVETQYF. CDR3 bases: TGTGCCAGCAGCCCTCGGGCGGGGGGGGTCGAGACCCAGTACTTC. This chain uses TRBV5-4 with TRBJ2-5; 9 nucleotides match TRBD2. This CDR3 is built from 15 residues. The V segment lost 4 bases and the J segment 5 bases; nucleotides outside the gene matches: 9. Germline-derived CDR1 and CDR2 are SGHNT and YYREEE (reference sequence).